Listed here are 27 T cell receptor beta chains from one sample, sequenced in a study of cytomegalovirus exposure and HLA in healthy donors. PCR involved 60 Vbeta and 13 Jbeta primers. This table comes from immunoSEQ multiplex PCR, and its TCRdb copy is limited to in-frame clones, with some not included. The data show under 200,000 clones, 80% seen once. Sequences were obtained from PBMCs. These receptor sequences come from a man between 35 and 55 years old in good health and CMV-seronegative.

CDR3 sequence: CASSLVGTSGRWNEQYF. In DNA form, the CDR3 reads TGTGCCAGCAGCTTAGTTGGGACTAGCGGGAGGTGGAACGAGCAGTACTTC. The chain combines TRBV7-2 with TRBJ2-7, with 15 bases aligning to TRBD2. Per the germline V gene, CDR1 is SGHTA and CDR2 is FQGNSA. V was clipped by 1 base and J by 5 bases; unmatched bases: 6. This CDR3 is built from 17 residues.

This sequence joins TRBV5-1 and TRBJ1-2; 7 positions match TRBD1. V trimming: 6 bases; J trimming: 8 bases; junction bases outside the gene matches: 7. The CDR3 is 12 residues long. In germline, CDR1 is SGHRS, CDR2 YFSETQ. CDR3 in amino acids: CASTIGTEGYTF. The CDR3 nucleotides read TGCGCCAGCACCATCGGGACAGAAGGCTACACCTTC.

In this sample, this clone turned up once. V is TRBV12-5 and J is TRBJ2-3, with D unclear. Germline V lookup: CDR1 LGHNT, CDR2 FRNRAP. V lost 6 bases to trimming and J lost 5 bases, with 12 bases between them. The CDR3 is 13 residues long. This CDR3 is CASGPWAQDTQYF. The CDR3 nucleotides read TGTGCTAGTGGACCATGGGCCCAAGATACGCAGTATTTT.

The chain uses TRBV19 and TRBJ1-1, with D hard to call. This CDR3 region has 13 residues. Trimming took 7 bases from V and 2 from J, leaving 11 bases between them. The V gene's germline CDR1 is LNHDA and CDR2 SQIVND (reference sequence). The CDR3 loop is CASNSNRNTEAFF. The CDR3, as DNA: TGTGCCAGTAACTCGAACAGAAACACTGAAGCTTTCTTT.

The J gene is TRBJ2-3, the V gene TRBV5-1; D call uncertain. The germline V and J ends were trimmed by 1 base and 1 base, with 7 bases remaining between them. The germline V gene has CDR1 SGHRS and CDR2 YFSETQ. CDR3 length: 14 residues. CDR3 nucleotides: TGCGCCAGCAGCTTGAGCGCGGGCACAGATACGCAGTATTTT. Amino acid sequence: CASSLSAGTDTQYF.

This clone has just a few counts. The chain has TRBV27 and TRBJ2-7; 8 bases map to TRBD1. Germline CDR1 reads MNHEY; CDR2 reads SMNVEV (reference sequence). The CDR3 runs 12 residues. Trimming removed 5 bases from V and 9 bases from J; junction bases left unmatched: 6. The DNA of the CDR3 is TGTGCCAGCAGTCCCGACAGGGGAGGGCAGTACTTC. Translation gives CASSPDRGGQYF.

The CDR3 nucleotides read TGTGCCAGCAGCCCAGGCCTCAGGGGGAACACCGGGGAGCTGTTTTTT. Translated: CASSPGLRGNTGELFF. V gene TRBV11-2 combines with J gene TRBJ2-2, with a weak D call TRBD1 (6 bases). This CDR3 region has 16 residues. The germline V and J ends were trimmed by 5 bases and 1 base, with 14 bases remaining between them. CDR1 and CDR2 (germline): SGHAT, FQNNGV. The whole variable domain, filled in from reference TRBV11-2 and TRBJ2-2, reads EAGVAQSPRYKIIEKRQSVAFWCNPISGHATLYWYQQILGQGPKLLIQFQNNGVVDDSQLPKDRFSAERLKGVDSTLKIQPAKLEDSAVYLCASSPGLRGNTGELFFGEGSRLTVL.

This clone was seen a handful of times. The V and J genes are TRBV13 and TRBJ2-5, with TRBD2 matching over 10 bases. V gave up 2 bases and J gave up 7 bases; unmatched junction bases: 7. The CDR3 is 15 amino acids. Per germline, CDR1 PRHDT and CDR2 FYEKMQ (reference sequence). The CDR3, as DNA: TGTGCCAGCAGCTTACTAGCGGGAGACCCCCCGACCCAGTACTTC. This encodes CASSLLAGDPPTQYF.

The chain links TRBV7-8 to TRBJ2-5; no definite D call. Matching the DNA end better, TRBJ2-7 makes the J call doubtful. The CDR3 is 15 residues long. CDR1 is SGHVS and CDR2 is FQNEAQ in the germline V gene. This CDR3 is CASSLGVVTTYEQYF. The CDR3 DNA follows: TGTGCCAGCAGCTTAGGTGTCGTGACAACCTACGAGCAGTACTTC.

The chain links TRBV4-2 to TRBJ2-1, with 16 nucleotides matching TRBD2. Per germline, CDR1 LGHNA and CDR2 YNFKEQ. CDR3 length: 18 residues. Trimming cost V 0 bases and J 6 bases; bases outside gene matches: 5. The CDR3: CASSQDLGTSGRANEQFF. In nucleotides, the CDR3 is TGTGCCAGCAGCCAAGATCTAGGGACTAGCGGGAGGGCCAATGAGCAGTTCTTC.

The chain uses TRBV7-7 and TRBJ1-1, with 10 bases that match TRBD1. Germline V gene data show CDR1 as SSHAT and CDR2 as FNYEAQ (reference sequence). The CDR3 is made up of 15 amino acids. The V gene end was trimmed by 0 bases and the J gene end by 4 bases; junction bases not matched to a gene: 2. The CDR3 nucleotides read TGTGCCAGCAGCTTAGCGGGACAGGGGAGCACTGAAGCTTTCTTT. As protein: CASSLAGQGSTEAFF. The full variable domain, with the rest looked up from reference TRBV7-7 and TRBJ1-1, is GAGVSQSPRYKVTKRGQDVTLRCDPISSHATLYWYQQALGQGPEFLTYFNYEAQPDKSGLPSDRFSAERPEGSISTLTIQRTEQRDSAMYRCASSLAGQGSTEAFFGQGTRLTVV.

The chain is built from TRBV28 and TRBJ2-7; weak D call: TRBD1 (5 bases). Germline V gene sequence: CDR1 MDHEN, CDR2 SYDVKM. The CDR3 is 13 amino acids. V was trimmed by 4 bases and J by 1 base, leaving 8 bases between them. The CDR3 here is CASSSTDSYEQYF. CDR3 DNA sequence: TGTGCCAGCAGTTCGACAGATTCCTACGAGCAGTACTTC.

The V gene is TRBV5-1, the J gene TRBJ2-1, with TRBD2 matching over 7 bases. This CDR3 spans 16 amino acids. The germline V gene encodes CDR1 SGHRS and CDR2 YFSETQ. J gave up 6 bases and V 4 bases, and 13 bases lay outside the gene matches. CDR3 in DNA: TGCGCCAGCAGCATCGGGACTACAAGTGTCTCCAATGAGCAGTTCTTC. Amino acids: CASSIGTTSVSNEQFF.

V gene TRBV9 combines with J gene TRBJ2-3; 7 positions match TRBD2. Losses at the gene ends were 4 bases for V and 6 bases for J; bases not matched to a gene: 5. Germline assignment: CDR1 SGDLS and CDR2 YYNGEE. The length of the CDR3 is 13 residues. CDR3 residues: CASSLPGGDTQYF. CDR3 bases: TGTGCCAGCAGCTTACCCGGGGGGGATACGCAGTATTTT.

This clone appeared a single time. This chain joins TRBV29-1 and TRBJ1-2; D is perhaps TRBD1 (6 bases). CDR1 SQVTM and CDR2 ANQGSEA come from the germline V gene. The CDR3 totals 11 residues. V was clipped by 2 bases and J by 11 bases, with 12 bases between them. The CDR3 bases are TGCAGCGTTGAAATAACAGGGCCTTACACCTTC. Translated: CSVEITGPYTF.

This chain links TRBV4-3 with TRBJ2-3; D is unclear. CDR1 is LGHNA and CDR2 is YSLEER in the germline V gene. The V end lost 5 bases, the J end lost 1 base, and 10 bases lay between the germline ends. This CDR3 comprises 14 residues. The CDR3 nucleotides read TGCGCCAGCAGCTTTAGTCGGGGCACAGATACGCAGTATTTT. Translated, it gives CASSFSRGTDTQYF.

V is TRBV7-9 and J is TRBJ2-1; D might be TRBD2 (5 bases). This CDR3 is 15 amino acids long. Germline V gene sequence: CDR1 SEHNR, CDR2 FQNEAQ (reference sequence). V shed 7 bases and J shed 0 bases, with 13 bases lying between them. CDR3 protein: CASIEGASSYNEQFF. In nucleotides, the CDR3 is TGTGCCAGCATCGAGGGAGCCAGCTCCTACAATGAGCAGTTCTTC.

The rearrangement joins TRBV25-1 to TRBJ2-1, with D perhaps TRBD2 (7 bases). CDR1 is MGHDK and CDR2 is SYGVNS in the germline V gene. With 5 bases removed from V and 3 bases from J, the gap between germline ends came to 17 bases. The CDR3 extends over 16 amino acids. The chain's CDR3 is CASSTRGGAYYNEQFF. CDR3 nucleotide sequence: TGTGCCAGCAGTACCCGAGGGGGGGCCTACTACAATGAGCAGTTCTTC.

V and J are TRBV11-3 and TRBJ2-7; tentatively, D is TRBD1 (5 bases). Germline values: CDR1 SGHNT, CDR2 YENEEA. CDR3 length equals 14 residues. Trimming removed 5 bases at V and 0 bases at J, with 11 bases between. For the CDR3, the DNA is TGTGCCAGCAGCGCCCAGGGAAGCTCCTACGAGCAGTACTTC. As protein: CASSAQGSSYEQYF.

In DNA, the CDR3 is TGTGCCACCAGCAGAGATCGCGGTAGCTCCTACGAGCAGTACTTC. This codes for CATSRDRGSSYEQYF. This chain links TRBV15 with TRBJ2-7, with D uncertain. Germline V CDR1 and CDR2: LNHNV, YYDKDF (reference sequence). CDR3 length: 15 amino acids. Deletions cut 0 bases from V and 0 bases from J, with 9 bases between.

This clone was seen more than once but under ten times. This rearrangement joins TRBV5-1 to TRBJ2-2; D possibly corresponds to TRBD1 (6 bases). The CDR3 has 15 residues. V lost 5 bases and J lost 1, with 12 bases in between. Germline lookup yields CDR1 SGHRS and CDR2 YFSETQ. CDR3 region: CASRSGTQNTGELFF. Written as DNA, the CDR3 is TGCGCCAGCAGATCCGGGACACAGAACACCGGGGAGCTGTTTTTT.

The chain is built from TRBV7-2 and TRBJ2-5; a weak D match, TRBD1 (6 bases). The germline V gene has CDR1 SGHTA and CDR2 FQGNSA. V was cut by 3 bases and J by 3 bases, with 11 bases left in between. This CDR3 comprises 14 residues. CDR3 coding DNA: TGTGCCAGCAGCTTGGACAGATGGGAAGAGACCCAGTACTTC. The encoded protein is CASSLDRWEETQYF.

The rearrangement joins TRBV2 to TRBJ2-7; no clear D gene. V was shortened by 5 bases and J by 2 bases, with 16 bases between the two germline ends. Germline V lookup: CDR1 SNHLY, CDR2 FYNNEI. This CDR3 comprises 15 residues. This chain's CDR3 is CASSPTGARTYEQYF. In nucleotides, the CDR3 is TGTGCCAGCAGTCCTACCGGAGCGAGGACCTACGAGCAGTACTTC.

The J gene is TRBJ2-7, the V gene TRBV6-5, with D possibly being TRBD2 (5 bases). CDR1 is MNHEY and CDR2 is SVGAGI in the germline V gene. Between the trimmed V and J ends, which lost 8 bases and 0 bases, there was a span of 5 bases. The length of the CDR3 is 11 residues. CDR3 DNA: TGTGCCAGCGGGAGCTCCTACGAGCAGTACTTC. It translates to CASGSSYEQYF.

The chain recombines TRBV20-1 with TRBJ1-2; unclear D gene. This CDR3 comprises 11 residues. Deletions cut 6 bases from V and 4 bases from J, with 9 bases between. Germline loops: CDR1 DFQATT, CDR2 SNEGSKA (reference sequence). The CDR3 is CSAARSYGYTF. In nucleotides, the CDR3 is TGCAGTGCGGCCCGGAGCTATGGCTACACCTTC.

V and J are TRBV12-5 and TRBJ2-1; D possibly corresponds to TRBD2 (5 bases). The V and J ends lost 5 bases and 2 bases respectively, with 10 bases between them. CDR1 LGHNT and CDR2 FRNRAP come from the germline V gene. The CDR3 loop spans 14 amino acids. CDR3 sequence: CASGPGSAYNEQFF. CDR3 coding DNA: TGTGCTAGTGGTCCGGGGTCGGCCTACAATGAGCAGTTCTTC.

The chain has TRBV4-3 and TRBJ2-5, with D perhaps TRBD2 (6 bases). With 5 bases removed from V and 4 bases from J, the gap between germline ends came to 17 bases. The CDR3 spans 15 residues. In germline, CDR1 is LGHNA, CDR2 YSLEER. The CDR3 is CASSSWGTAGETQYF. CDR3 bases: TGCGCCAGCAGCTCGTGGGGGACTGCAGGAGAGACCCAGTACTTC.